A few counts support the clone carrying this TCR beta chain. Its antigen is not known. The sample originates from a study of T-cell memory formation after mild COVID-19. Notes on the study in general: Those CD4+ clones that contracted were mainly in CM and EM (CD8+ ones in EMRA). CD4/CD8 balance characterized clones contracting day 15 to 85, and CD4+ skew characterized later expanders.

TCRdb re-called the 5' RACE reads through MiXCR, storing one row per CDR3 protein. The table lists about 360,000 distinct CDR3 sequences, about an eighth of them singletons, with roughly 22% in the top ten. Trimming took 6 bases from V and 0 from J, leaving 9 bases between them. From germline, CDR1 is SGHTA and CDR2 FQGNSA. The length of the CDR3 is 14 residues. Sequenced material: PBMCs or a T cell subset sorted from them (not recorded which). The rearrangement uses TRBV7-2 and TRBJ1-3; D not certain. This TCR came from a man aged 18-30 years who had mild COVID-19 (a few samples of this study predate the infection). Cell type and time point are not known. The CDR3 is CASSPGLSGNTIYF. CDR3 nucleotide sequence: TGTGCCAGCAGTCCTGGGCTCTCTGGAAACACCATATATTTT.